This T cell receptor (beta chain) comes out of a study of long-term antiretroviral therapy in people with HIV. It was version v3.0 of the immunoSEQ assay that was run at survey level. The assay was immunoSEQ multiplex PCR, and TCRdb's table has in-frame clones only and misses some. The sample yields under 15,000 clones, about 80% seen once. The CDR3 covers 14 residues. Germline lookup yields CDR1 MNHEY and CDR2 SVGAGI. Trimming shortened V by 3 bases and J by 3 bases, and 12 bases separated the two germline ends. Sequencing was performed on unsorted PBMCs, taken 1.3 years after starting antiretroviral therapy. The chain combines TRBV6-5 with TRBJ2-7; D gene unclear. The clonotype was recovered from a woman between 18 and 29 years old with HIV. CDR3 nucleotides: TGTGCCAGCAGTTATCTAGGCGCGATCTACGAGCAGTACTTC. Its protein is CASSYLGAIYEQYF.